The T cell receptor (beta chain) under discussion was sequenced for a study of shared clonotypes between healthy human individuals. When replicate PCRs were run on unsorted PBMC, they used approximately 300 ng DNA, 25,000 to 30,000 T cell genomes. Ten immunoSEQ deep assay plates served to sequence unsorted PBMC DNA. The method was immunoSEQ multiplex PCR; TCRdb's version includes in-frame clones alone and lacks a portion of them. This table holds hundreds of thousands of clones, roughly 77% found once. The donor cohort consisted entirely of Caucasian adults residing in Nashville, Tennessee. CDR3 size: 17 residues. The V gene end was trimmed by 5 bases and the J gene end by 3 bases; junction bases not matched to a gene: 12. Germline CDR1 is SEHNR and CDR2 is FQNEAQ (reference sequence). This clone occurred a few times.

Sequencing was performed on PBMCs. This clonotype originated in a middle-aged woman in good health. Some clones in this sample may be carry-over from other donors' samples. The gene calls are TRBV7-9 and TRBJ2-5; 10 bases fit TRBD1. This CDR3 is CASSPRTGGYGKETQYF. The CDR3 DNA sequence: TGTGCCAGCAGCCCCCGGACAGGGGGATATGGGAAAGAGACCCAGTACTTC. The full variable domain, its missing parts supplied by reference TRBV7-9 and TRBJ2-5, is DTGVSQNPRHKITKRGQNVTFRCDPISEHNRLYWYRQTLGQGPEFLTYFQNEAQLEKSRLLSDRFSAERPKGSFSTLEIQRTEQGDSAMYLCASSPRTGGYGKETQYFGPGTRLLVL.